These 31 T cell receptor beta chains originate from one sample sequenced in a study of cytomegalovirus exposure and HLA in healthy donors. The study ran its PCR with 60 Vbeta and 13 Jbeta primers. TCRdb keeps only in-frame clones here, not all; method: immunoSEQ multiplex PCR. The table shows about 85,000 clones, with 50% to 75% occurring only once. Sequencing was performed on PBMCs. These receptors all stem from a man between 25 and 39 years old in good health and CMV-seronegative.

There are a few counts of this clone. This rearrangement joins TRBV6-1 to TRBJ2-2; D gene uncertain. The CDR3 contains 13 residues. V shed 7 bases and J shed 5 bases, with 11 bases lying between them. Germline V lookup: CDR1 MNHNS, CDR2 SASEGT. CDR3 bases: TGTGCCAGCAATTTACAGCTAACCGGGGAGCTGTTTTTT. This codes for CASNLQLTGELFF.

A few counts support this clone. The chain has TRBV11-3 and TRBJ2-2; D may be TRBD2 (5 bases). This CDR3 is built from 16 residues. Trimming took off 1 base at V and 7 bases at J, with 16 bases between the two ends. The germline V gene has CDR1 SGHNT and CDR2 YENEEA. DNA for the CDR3: TGTGCCAGCAGCTTAGTGGCAGCCCCCGGGATCGGGGAGCTGTTTTTT. It yields the protein CASSLVAAPGIGELFF.

The J gene is TRBJ2-7, the V gene TRBV7-8; TRBD1 is a possible D gene (6 bases). V was cut by 5 bases and J by 0 bases, with 17 bases left in between. This CDR3 spans 16 amino acids. Germline V lookup: CDR1 SGHVS, CDR2 FQNEAQ. The CDR3 sequence is CASSTQPDRLSYEQYF. The CDR3 DNA sequence: TGTGCCAGCAGCACCCAGCCGGACAGACTCTCCTACGAGCAGTACTTC.

V is TRBV7-9 and J is TRBJ2-7; a possible D gene is TRBD1 (6 bases). Germline assignment: CDR1 SEHNR and CDR2 FQNEAQ (reference sequence). V was cut by 6 bases and J by 0 bases, with 12 bases left in between. This CDR3 contains 14 residues. DNA of the CDR3: TGTGCCAGCAGACTCGACAGGTCCTCCTACGAGCAGTACTTC. Its protein is CASRLDRSSYEQYF. Drawing the rest from reference TRBV7-9 and TRBJ2-7, the complete variable domain is DTGVSQNPRHKITKRGQNVTFRCDPISEHNRLYWYRQTLGQGPEFLTYFQNEAQLEKSRLLSDRFSAERPKGSFSTLEIQRTEQGDSAMYLCASRLDRSSYEQYFGPGTRLTVT.

V and J are TRBV5-1 and TRBJ2-1; possibly TRBD2 for D (6 bases). The CDR3 contains 16 residues. The V gene lost 2 bases and the J gene lost 6 bases, with 18 bases spanning the gap. CDR1 and CDR2 (germline): SGHRS, YFSETQ. The CDR3 nucleotides read TGCGCCAGCAGCTTATCTGGCGGGAAAGGGTTCAATGAGCAGTTCTTC. Its protein is CASSLSGGKGFNEQFF.

V is TRBV27 and J is TRBJ2-7, with a weak D call TRBD1 (6 bases). The length of the CDR3 is 15 residues. Trimming shortened V by 2 bases and J by 1 base, and 12 bases separated the two germline ends. The germline V gene has CDR1 MNHEY and CDR2 SMNVEV (reference sequence). As DNA, the CDR3 is TGTGCCAGCAGTTTAATTGAGGGGGAATCCTACGAGCAGTACTTC. Its protein is CASSLIEGESYEQYF.

This clone was detected only a few times. Relative to the germline gene, one junction end is altered; a read error may explain this. The rearrangement joins TRBV7-9 to TRBJ1-1, with D uncertain. Germline CDR1 and CDR2: SEHNR and FQNEAQ (reference sequence). The CDR3 runs to 12 residues. CDR3 residues: CSSSKSNTEAFF. The DNA of the CDR3 is TGTTCCAGCAGTAAATCGAACACTGAAGCTTTCTTT.

This clone was picked up one time. The J gene is TRBJ1-5, the V gene TRBV27, with TRBD1 matching 9 bases. This CDR3 has 15 residues. CDR1 is MNHEY, CDR2 SMNVEV, per germline (reference sequence). V was pared by 4 bases and J by 9 bases, with 10 bases of the junction left unmatched. CDR3 DNA: TGTGCCAGCAGTTCATCCGGGACAGGGTTTTCGCCCCAGCATTTT. This gives the protein CASSSSGTGFSPQHF.

This chain links TRBV2 with TRBJ1-3, with TRBD1 identical over 9 bases. CDR1 is SNHLY, CDR2 FYNNEI, per germline. The length of the CDR3 is 13 residues. V dropped 11 bases and J dropped 4; count of bases not matched to a gene: 6. This CDR3 reads CARRTGAGNTIYF. As DNA, the CDR3 is TGTGCCCGTCGGACAGGGGCGGGAAACACCATATATTTT. The variable domain in full, with the rest retrieved from reference TRBV2 and TRBJ1-3, is EPEVTQTPSHQVTQMGQEVILRCVPISNHLYFYWYRQILGQKVEFLVSFYNNEISEKSEIFDDQFSVERPDGSNFTLKIRSTKLEDSAMYFCARRTGAGNTIYFGEGSWLTVV.

V and J are TRBV7-9 and TRBJ2-5, with 7 bases aligning to TRBD1. The CDR3 has 13 amino acids. V dropped 7 bases and J dropped 4; count of bases not matched to a gene: 6. CDR1 is SEHNR and CDR2 is FQNEAQ in the germline V gene (reference sequence). The CDR3 spells CASTKTGLETQYF. CDR3 nucleotide sequence: TGTGCCAGCACCAAGACAGGGTTAGAGACCCAGTACTTC. Looking up the rest from reference TRBV7-9 and TRBJ2-5 gives the full variable domain: DTGVSQNPRHKITKRGQNVTFRCDPISEHNRLYWYRQTLGQGPEFLTYFQNEAQLEKSRLLSDRFSAERPKGSFSTLEIQRTEQGDSAMYLCASTKTGLETQYFGPGTRLLVL.

V gene TRBV28 combines with J gene TRBJ2-7; 9 bases agree with TRBD2. V gave up 5 bases and J gave up 3 bases; unmatched junction bases: 8. The CDR3 is made up of 15 amino acids. From germline, CDR1 is MDHEN and CDR2 SYDVKM. The CDR3 bases are TGTGCCAGCAGTACGACGAATAGCGGGAGCTACGAGCAGTACTTC. This gives the protein CASSTTNSGSYEQYF.

The chain combines TRBV27 with TRBJ1-6; 7 positions match TRBD1. V dropped 4 bases and J dropped 9; count of bases not matched to a gene: 12. The CDR3 extends over 16 amino acids. The germline V gene has CDR1 MNHEY and CDR2 SMNVEV (reference sequence). The CDR3 protein is CASSSGLGQRASPLHF. CDR3 DNA sequence: TGTGCCAGCAGTTCCGGACTGGGACAGCGAGCTTCACCCCTCCACTTT.

J is TRBJ2-2 and V is TRBV27, with D possibly matching TRBD2 (7 bases). CDR1 and CDR2 from the germline V gene are MNHEY and SMNVEV (reference sequence). The CDR3 is made up of 15 amino acids. V was shortened by 8 bases and J by 4 bases, with 17 bases between the two germline ends. As DNA, the CDR3 is TGTGCCAGCGGTACAGGGAGGGTCGGCACCGGGGAGCTGTTTTTT. Translation: CASGTGRVGTGELFF.

This chain joins TRBV5-1 and TRBJ2-2; 10 nucleotides agree with TRBD2. Germline-derived CDR1 and CDR2 are SGHRS and YFSETQ. The CDR3 sequence is 15 residues long. V shed 3 bases, J shed 4 bases, and the junction held 3 bases outside the gene matches. The DNA of the CDR3 is TGCGCCAGCAGCTCAAGGACTAGCGGCACCGGGGAGCTGTTTTTT. It codes for CASSSRTSGTGELFF.

The rearrangement links TRBV5-5 to TRBJ1-2; maybe TRBD1 (5 bases). Germline assignment: CDR1 SGHKS and CDR2 YYEKEE (reference sequence). CDR3 length: 14 residues. The V end lost 3 bases, the J end lost 4 bases, and 13 bases lay between the germline ends. In nucleotides, the CDR3 is TGTGCCAGCAGCTCCGACAGAATAGTCTATGGCTACACCTTC. Translated, it gives CASSSDRIVYGYTF.

The chain has TRBV29-1 and TRBJ1-1, with 8 bases aligning to TRBD1. CDR1 is SQVTM and CDR2 is ANQGSEA in the germline V gene. Germline trimming cut 7 bases from V and 5 bases from J; bases unmatched to any gene: 15. The CDR3 loop spans 15 amino acids. CDR3 nucleotide sequence: TGCAGCGCCCCTGCACTCGGACAGGGAGGGACTGAAGCTTTCTTT. Residues: CSAPALGQGGTEAFF.

The V call is TRBV6-5, the J call TRBJ2-7; possible D gene TRBD1, 6 bases. This CDR3 is 16 amino acids long. V lost 0 bases to trimming and J lost 5 bases, with 17 bases between them. Germline V gene sequence: CDR1 MNHEY, CDR2 SVGAGI. This CDR3 is CASSYSGQRITHEQYF. The CDR3 coding sequence is TGTGCCAGCAGTTACTCAGGACAGAGGATCACCCACGAGCAGTACTTC.

This clone has a single count. The gene calls are TRBV19 and TRBJ1-5; D is ambiguous. CDR3 length: 18 residues. The V gene's germline CDR1 is LNHDA and CDR2 SQIVND (reference sequence). Trimming removed 7 bases from V and 0 bases from J, with 22 bases in between. In DNA form, the CDR3 reads TGTGCCAGTACCCCCTCCGGGAGGGAGACTTATAGCAATCAGCCCCAGCATTTT. Encoded protein: CASTPSGRETYSNQPQHF. Complete variable domain (other parts from reference TRBV19 and TRBJ1-5): DGGITQSPKYLFRKEGQNVTLSCEQNLNHDAMYWYRQDPGQGLRLIYYSQIVNDFQKGDIAEGYSVSREKKESFPLTVTSAQKNPTAFYLCASTPSGRETYSNQPQHFGDGTRLSIL.

The chain links TRBV30 to TRBJ1-2; tentative D call: TRBD1 (5 bases). The V gene lost 8 bases and the J gene lost 1 base, with 17 bases spanning the gap. The CDR3 contains 14 residues. CDR1 and CDR2 (germline): GTSNPN, SVGIG (reference sequence). The CDR3 nucleotides are TGTGCCGGGGCCCAGGGAACGGTTAACTATGGCTACACCTTC. Translation: CAGAQGTVNYGYTF.

The J gene is TRBJ2-7, the V gene TRBV11-2; D not resolved. The V and J ends lost 0 bases and 0 bases respectively, with 9 bases between them. This CDR3 is 15 amino acids long. The germline gives CDR1 SGHAT, CDR2 FQNNGV. CDR3 bases: TGTGCCAGCAGCTTAGATTCGGCAGGCTCCTACGAGCAGTACTTC. Translated: CASSLDSAGSYEQYF.

This clone was detected a few times. This sequence joins TRBV19 and TRBJ2-3; D may be TRBD1 (5 bases). The germline V and J ends were trimmed by 5 bases and 0 bases, with 9 bases remaining between them. The CDR3 runs to 14 residues. In germline, CDR1 is LNHDA, CDR2 SQIVND (reference sequence). The CDR3 sequence: CASSPPGSTDTQYF. Here the CDR3 DNA reads TGTGCCAGTAGTCCCCCAGGGAGCACAGATACGCAGTATTTT. The complete variable domain, with remaining parts taken from reference TRBV19 and TRBJ2-3, reads DGGITQSPKYLFRKEGQNVTLSCEQNLNHDAMYWYRQDPGQGLRLIYYSQIVNDFQKGDIAEGYSVSREKKESFPLTVTSAQKNPTAFYLCASSPPGSTDTQYFGPGTRLTVL.

V is TRBV10-3 and J is TRBJ2-2; perhaps TRBD1 as D (6 bases). The CDR3 loop spans 15 amino acids. V lost 7 bases, J lost 4 bases, and 16 bases lay in between. Germline lookup yields CDR1 ENHRY and CDR2 SYGVKD. The CDR3: CAIKRENRATGELFF. CDR3 DNA: TGTGCCATCAAGAGGGAGAACAGGGCCACCGGGGAGCTGTTTTTT.

In nucleotides, the CDR3 is TGTGCCAGCACCCGGGACACCACCTACGAGCAGTACTTC. It encodes CASTRDTTYEQYF. The rearrangement links TRBV7-9 to TRBJ2-7, with D possibly being TRBD1 (6 bases). The CDR3 contains 13 residues. CDR1 and CDR2 from the germline V gene are SEHNR and FQNEAQ (reference sequence). V was clipped by 7 bases and J by 2 bases, with 12 bases between them. The whole variable domain, remainder taken from reference TRBV7-9 and TRBJ2-7, is DTGVSQNPRHKITKRGQNVTFRCDPISEHNRLYWYRQTLGQGPEFLTYFQNEAQLEKSRLLSDRFSAERPKGSFSTLEIQRTEQGDSAMYLCASTRDTTYEQYFGPGTRLTVT.

This clone was observed once. This sequence joins TRBV11-2 and TRBJ2-1, with 11 bases lining up with TRBD2. The CDR3 contains 16 residues. Germline-derived CDR1 and CDR2 are SGHAT and FQNNGV. V was clipped by 7 bases and J by 6 bases; unmatched bases: 11. The CDR3 loop reads CASTEVTSGRGNEQFF. The CDR3 nucleotides are TGTGCCAGCACAGAGGTTACTAGCGGGAGAGGCAATGAGCAGTTCTTC.

The genes are TRBV5-5 and TRBJ2-1; D not resolved. This CDR3 spans 13 amino acids. Trimming pared 0 bases from V and 5 bases from J, leaving 6 bases between. From germline, CDR1 is SGHKS and CDR2 YYEKEE (reference sequence). The CDR3 DNA is TGTGCCAGCAGCTTGGATCGGGACAATGAGCAGTTCTTC. The encoded protein is CASSLDRDNEQFF.

The rearrangement joins TRBV9 to TRBJ2-2, with D possibly matching TRBD2 (6 bases). Trimming cost V 0 bases and J 6 bases, with 12 bases left between them. The germline V gene encodes CDR1 SGDLS and CDR2 YYNGEE. The CDR3 sequence is 15 residues long. The CDR3 nucleotides read TGTGCCAGCAGCGTAGGGGGACTGCAGGCCGGGGAGCTGTTTTTT. Translating it yields CASSVGGLQAGELFF.

The chain uses TRBV5-1 and TRBJ2-3; no clear D gene. The germline V gene has CDR1 SGHRS and CDR2 YFSETQ. The CDR3 runs 14 residues. The V end was cut by 6 bases, the J end by 0 bases, with 11 bases between. In DNA, the CDR3 is TGCGCCAGCAAGAGGCAGTCTAGCACAGATACGCAGTATTTT. It encodes CASKRQSSTDTQYF.

This chain links TRBV27 with TRBJ1-1; TRBD1 might be the D (6 bases). The germline V and J ends were trimmed by 3 bases and 5 bases, with 13 bases remaining between them. The CDR3 is made up of 14 amino acids. Per germline, CDR1 MNHEY and CDR2 SMNVEV (reference sequence). CDR3 DNA sequence: TGTGCCAGCAGTTTTGCAGGGGTAGAAACTGAAGCTTTCTTT. It codes for CASSFAGVETEAFF.

The V gene is TRBV15, the J gene TRBJ1-4, with TRBD1 matching 9 bases. Looked up from germline, CDR1 is LNHNV and CDR2 is YYDKDF (reference sequence). V shed 1 base and J 4 bases; nucleotides not matched to a gene: 1. The CDR3 covers 15 residues. CDR3 in DNA: TGTGCCACCAGCAGAGCGGGACAGGGTAATGAAAAACTGTTTTTT. It yields the protein CATSRAGQGNEKLFF.

The gene calls are TRBV11-3 and TRBJ2-5, with 9 bases matching TRBD1. V was clipped by 3 bases and J by 5 bases; unmatched bases: 10. The CDR3 spans 16 residues. The germline CDR1 and CDR2 sequences are SGHNT and YENEEA. CDR3 sequence reads: CASSLSTGGAFETQYF. The CDR3 coding sequence is TGTGCCAGCAGCTTGTCGACAGGGGGGGCTTTCGAGACCCAGTACTTC.

This rearrangement joins TRBV7-9 to TRBJ2-5; D might be TRBD1 (5 bases). The DNA end is a closer match to TRBJ2-7, so the J assignment may be wrong. CDR1 and CDR2 from the germline V gene are SEHNR and FQNEAQ (reference sequence). The CDR3 loop spans 17 amino acids. CDR3 sequence reads: CASSSSGLWLNTYEQYF. For the CDR3, the DNA is TGTGCCAGCAGCTCCTCAGGGTTATGGCTTAATACCTACGAGCAGTACTTC.